This passage covers 12 T cell receptor beta chains from one sample sequenced in a study of blood T cell repertoires in COVID-19. Data came from immunoSEQ multiplex PCR; TCRdb stores just in-frame clones and leaves some out. Of approximately 170,000 clones in the sample, roughly 80% are singletons; the top ten hold roughly 8.6%. The specimen sequenced was PBMCs or T cells enriched from blood (not recorded which). These receptors originate from a woman aged 45-59 years who had recovered from COVID-19.

The chain uses TRBV12-3 or TRBV12-4 and TRBJ1-2; 8 nucleotides line up with TRBD1. V was pared by 10 bases and J by 5 bases, with 6 bases of the junction left unmatched. The CDR3 runs 12 residues. The CDR3 DNA sequence: TGTGCCACTCTCTGGACAGGGTATGGCTACACCTTC. It yields the protein CATLWTGYGYTF.

The V and J genes are TRBV10-3 and TRBJ2-7; 9 positions match TRBD1. Germline trimming cut 0 bases from V and 4 bases from J; bases unmatched to any gene: 10. From germline, CDR1 is ENHRY and CDR2 SYGVKD. The CDR3 sequence is 17 residues long. The CDR3 reads CAISESQVGTGRYEQYF. As DNA, the CDR3 is TGTGCCATCAGTGAGTCTCAGGTGGGGACAGGGCGGTACGAGCAGTACTTC.

This chain uses TRBV19 with TRBJ1-2, with D possibly matching TRBD1 (6 bases). CDR3 length: 14 amino acids. The V gene's germline CDR1 is LNHDA and CDR2 SQIVND (reference sequence). The ends were cut back, 3 bases at V and 8 bases at J, with 16 bases in the middle. The CDR3 loop reads CASSIPPWGRGYTF. CDR3 DNA: TGTGCCAGTAGTATCCCCCCTTGGGGGCGCGGCTACACCTTC. Based on the CDR3 plus reference TRBV19 and TRBJ1-2, the full variable domain is DGGITQSPKYLFRKEGQNVTLSCEQNLNHDAMYWYRQDPGQGLRLIYYSQIVNDFQKGDIAEGYSVSREKKESFPLTVTSAQKNPTAFYLCASSIPPWGRGYTFGSGTRLTVV.

This CDR3 is CASSFRAEDTQYF. Written as DNA, the CDR3 is TGTGCCAGCAGCTTCAGAGCGGAAGATACGCAGTATTTT. This sequence joins TRBV7-2 and TRBJ2-3, with D perhaps TRBD2 (5 bases). This CDR3 contains 13 residues. Trimming pared 3 bases from V and 5 bases from J, leaving 9 bases between. CDR1 is SGHTA and CDR2 is FQGNSA in the germline V gene.

This chain links TRBV7-2 with TRBJ2-1, with 10 bases fitting TRBD2. The CDR3 sequence is 15 residues long. Trimming took 5 bases from V and 4 from J; bases not matched to a gene: 5. Germline CDR1 SGHTA, CDR2 FQGNSA. The CDR3 bases are TGTGCCAGCAGCAGAGCGGGGGGGAGGTACAATGAGCAGTTCTTC. Amino acid sequence: CASSRAGGRYNEQFF.

The chain combines TRBV7-3 with TRBJ2-2; D gene uncertain. Trimming took off 4 bases at V and 2 bases at J, with 5 bases between the two ends. CDR1 SGHTA and CDR2 FQGTGA come from the germline V gene. CDR3 size: 13 residues. This chain's CDR3 is CASSSRNTGELFF. The CDR3 DNA is TGTGCCAGCAGCTCCCGTAACACCGGGGAGCTGTTTTTT.

The V gene is TRBV13, the J gene TRBJ2-7; a weak D match, TRBD1 (5 bases). This CDR3 is 16 amino acids long. Germline assignment: CDR1 PRHDT and CDR2 FYEKMQ (reference sequence). V was trimmed by 2 bases and J by 0 bases, leaving 14 bases between them. This chain's CDR3 is CASSLSADSLSYEQYF. CDR3 sequence (DNA): TGTGCCAGCAGCTTAAGCGCTGACAGTCTCTCCTACGAGCAGTACTTC.

The rearrangement links TRBV9 to TRBJ2-3, with D perhaps matching TRBD2 (5 bases). CDR3 length equals 15 residues. Trimming stripped 5 bases from V and 7 bases from J, with 20 bases between. The germline gives CDR1 SGDLS, CDR2 YYNGEE. CDR3 DNA: TGTGCCAGCAGTCACGACGGAGGATGGCGATATACGCAGTATTTT. Its translation: CASSHDGGWRYTQYF. Looking up the rest from reference TRBV9 and TRBJ2-3 gives the full variable domain: DSGVTQTPKHLITATGQRVTLRCSPRSGDLSVYWYQQSLDQGLQFLIQYYNGEERAKGNILERFSAQQFPDLHSELNLSSLELGDSALYFCASSHDGGWRYTQYFGPGTRLTVL.

This clone was seen once. The chain has TRBV5-5 and TRBJ2-7, with 9 bases that match TRBD1. Germline CDR1 is SGHKS and CDR2 is YYEKEE (reference sequence). The CDR3 totals 15 residues. After removal of 4 bases from V and 1 base from J, the junction contained 6 bases not matched to a gene. CDR3 sequence (DNA): TGTGCCAGCAGCCGTTGGGACAGGGCATCCTACGAGCAGTACTTC. This gives the protein CASSRWDRASYEQYF. Drawing the rest from reference TRBV5-5 and TRBJ2-7, the complete variable domain is DAGVTQSPTHLIKTRGQQVTLRCSPISGHKSVSWYQQVLGQGPQFIFQYYEKEERGRGNFPDRFSARQFPNYSSELNVNALLLGDSALYLCASSRWDRASYEQYFGPGTRLTVT.

This clone was detected once. The chain recombines TRBV15 with TRBJ2-3, with D uncertain. Trimming stripped 0 bases from V and 3 bases from J, with 10 bases between. This CDR3 region has 15 residues. Germline CDR1 is LNHNV and CDR2 is YYDKDF (reference sequence). This CDR3 is CATSRDRPVTDTQYF. The CDR3 DNA follows: TGTGCCACCAGCAGAGATCGTCCGGTGACAGATACGCAGTATTTT. Supplemented by reference TRBV15 and TRBJ2-3, the full variable domain reads DAMVIQNPRYQVTQFGKPVTLSCSQTLNHNVMYWYQQKSSQAPKLLFHYYDKDFNNEADTPDNFQSRRPNTSFCFLDIRSPGLGDTAMYLCATSRDRPVTDTQYFGPGTRLTVL.

This chain joins TRBV6-5 and TRBJ2-7; TRBD2 matches at 10 bases. CDR3 length: 16 residues. From germline, CDR1 is MNHEY and CDR2 SVGAGI. Germline trimming cut 4 bases from V and 7 bases from J; bases unmatched to any gene: 13. The CDR3 loop reads CASSWASGGRSREQYF. CDR3 in DNA: TGTGCCAGCAGTTGGGCTAGCGGGGGCCGATCGCGGGAGCAGTACTTC.

The gene calls are TRBV2 and TRBJ1-1; 7 bases are a match to TRBD1. CDR3 size: 13 residues. CDR1 is SNHLY, CDR2 FYNNEI, per germline. V shed 7 bases and J 10 bases; nucleotides not matched to a gene: 12. The CDR3 here is CASNAWTGERAFF. Written as DNA, the CDR3 is TGTGCCAGCAACGCCTGGACAGGTGAGCGAGCTTTCTTT.